Listed below are T cell receptor beta chains from one sample, sequenced in a study of T-cell memory formation after mild COVID-19. In TCRdb, the 5' RACE reads were re-called with MiXCR into one record per CDR3 protein. Here the sample spans approximately 290,000 distinct CDR3 sequences, just under 20% being singletons. The specimen sequenced was PBMCs or a T cell subset sorted from them (not recorded which). Receptor source: a man between 18 and 35 years old who had mild COVID-19 (a few samples of this study predate the infection). Cell type and time point are not known. The CDR3 runs from the conserved cysteine through the conserved F or W. Each record gives: clone size, D gene, V gene, J gene, CDR3 DNA, CDR3 protein. A D gene is named only where the DNA matches it firmly. Size is stated for part of the rows, as once, few or many counts, or as a class when the clone is expanded.

.	.	TRBV7-2	TRBJ1-4	TGTGCCAGCAGTTCGCAGGACATCGCAACTAATGAAAAACTGTTTTTT	CASSSQDIATNEKLFF
.	.	TRBV6-6	TRBJ2-3	TGTGCCAGCAGTTCGGGGAATACGCAGTATTTT	CASSSGNTQYF
.	.	TRBV20-1	TRBJ2-3	TGCAGTGCTAGAGAGTACGGAGATACGCAGTATTTT	CSAREYGDTQYF
.	TRBD2	TRBV12-3/TRBV12-4	TRBJ2-3	TGTGCCAGCCGGGGACTAGCGGGGGGAAGCACAGATACGCAGTATTTT	CASRGLAGGSTDTQYF
few	.	TRBV4-1	TRBJ2-2	TGCGCCAGCAGCCAAGTCGCAGGGGTGACCGGGGAGCTGTTTTTT	CASSQVAGVTGELFF
many	TRBD1	TRBV7-9	TRBJ2-6	TGTGCCAGCAGTCCACAGGGGGCCGGGGCCAACGTCCTGACTTTC	CASSPQGAGANVLTF
few	.	TRBV5-1	TRBJ2-2	TGCGCCAGCGGGCCGAACACCGGGGAGCTGTTTTTT	CASGPNTGELFF
.	.	TRBV7-6	TRBJ2-2	TGTGCCAGCACCGACGGGGGGACAGGGAACACCGGGGAGCTGTTTTTT	CASTDGGTGNTGELFF
.	TRBD2	TRBV28	TRBJ2-3	TGTGCCAGCAGCCCACTTGAGGTAGCGGGGCTCCCCGGCACAGATACGCAGTATTTT	CASSPLEVAGLPGTDTQYF
many	TRBD1	TRBV20-1	TRBJ1-5	TGCAGTGCTAGGACAGGGGAACAGCCCCAGCATTTT	CSARTGEQPQHF
few	TRBD1	TRBV7-8	TRBJ1-5	TGTGCCAGCAGCCCACGGACAGGGGAAGGGCAGCCCCAGCATTTT	CASSPRTGEGQPQHF
.	.	TRBV20-1	TRBJ1-2	TGCAGTGCTAGAGACTCCCTAAGGGGCTACACCTTC	CSARDSLRGYTF
few	TRBD1	TRBV5-8	TRBJ1-5	TGTGCCAGCAATCGGGACAGGGGGCGTTCGAAGCCCCAGCATTTT	CASNRDRGRSKPQHF
.	.	TRBV7-9	TRBJ1-5	TGTGCCAGCAGCTTAGGTAGCACGGGCAATCAGCCCCAGCATTTT	CASSLGSTGNQPQHF
.	TRBD1	TRBV4-3	TRBJ1-1	TGCGCCAGCAGCCAAATTTCAGGGGGGTCAGAAGCTTTCTTT	CASSQISGGSEAFF
.	.	TRBV20-1	TRBJ2-2	TGCAGTGCTAAGGGTACCGGGGAGCTGTTTTTT	CSAKGTGELFF
many	.	TRBV9	TRBJ2-3	TGTGCCAGCAGCCTGGTGGGGGCCGGCACAGATACGCAGTATTTT	CASSLVGAGTDTQYF
.	TRBD2	TRBV11-2	TRBJ2-7	TGTGCCAGCATCCCAGCGGGGGGGCTTACCTTCGAGCAGTACTTC	CASIPAGGLTFEQYF
.	TRBD2	TRBV29-1	TRBJ2-3	TGCAGCGCTAGCGGGGGGGACACAGATACGCAGTATTTT	CSASGGDTDTQYF
.	.	TRBV7-3	TRBJ2-2	TGTGCCAGCAGCGGGGACCCGGGAGCCGGGGAGCTGTTTTTT	CASSGDPGAGELFF
few	.	TRBV29-1	TRBJ1-5	TGCAGCGTCGCAGTTACAGGGCGTGATCAGCCCCAGCATTTT	CSVAVTGRDQPQHF
.	.	TRBV12-3/TRBV12-4	TRBJ1-1	TGTGCCAGCAACCCGGTTGGGGCCACTGAAGCTTTCTTT	CASNPVGATEAFF
few	.	TRBV7-2	TRBJ1-6	TGTGCCAGCAGCCCCCAAAGCCTCTCCGGGCTACCCCTCCACTTT	CASSPQSLSGLPLHF
few	TRBD2	TRBV6-2/TRBV6-3	TRBJ2-2	TGTGCCAGCAGGACCGGGACTAGCGGTGCCGGGGAGCTGTTTTTT	CASRTGTSGAGELFF
few	.	TRBV4-3	TRBJ2-5	TGCGCCAGCAGCCAAGACACTTCGTCGAGTGGGACCCAGTACTTC	CASSQDTSSSGTQYF
many	.	TRBV5-6	TRBJ2-1	TGTGCCAGCAGCTTGGTGTCCTACAATGAGCAGTTCTTC	CASSLVSYNEQFF
.	.	TRBV12-3/TRBV12-4	TRBJ1-2	TGTGCCAGCAGTTCCTGGTTCAGCCCTAACTATGGCTACACCTTC	CASSSWFSPNYGYTF
.	.	TRBV7-6	TRBJ2-5	TGTGCCAGCAGCTTAGTTCCCCCGACCGCAGGTGGGGAGACCCAGTACTTC	CASSLVPPTAGGETQYF
once	TRBD1	TRBV20-1	TRBJ1-2	TGCAGTGCTAGGGCAGGGGGAACCTATGGCTACACCTTC	CSARAGGTYGYTF
few	TRBD2	TRBV20-1	TRBJ2-3	TGCAGTGCACTCGGGACTAGCGGGGACACCGTTACGCAGTATTTT	CSALGTSGDTVTQYF
few	TRBD2	TRBV20-1	TRBJ2-2	TGCAGTGCCATAGCGGGGGGAGGGAACACCGGGGAGCTGTTTTTT	CSAIAGGGNTGELFF
.	.	TRBV30	TRBJ2-5	TGTGCCTGGCATCTTTGGTTAGGGGAGACCCAGTACTTC	CAWHLWLGETQYF
few	TRBD1	TRBV2	TRBJ1-5	TGTGCCAGCAGCGACAAGGGACAGCCTAATCAGCCCCAGCATTTT	CASSDKGQPNQPQHF
.	.	TRBV2	TRBJ2-1	TGTGCCAGCGTCCGACACCAAAGCTCCTACAATGAGCAGTTCTTC	CASVRHQSSYNEQFF
few	TRBD1	TRBV20-1	TRBJ2-5	TGCAGTGCTAGGTGGACAGGCCTGCACGGGACCCAGTACTTC	CSARWTGLHGTQYF
.	.	TRBV7-8	TRBJ2-3	TGTGCCAGCAGCTGGAGCGGACCAGATACGCAGTATTTT	CASSWSGPDTQYF
few	.	TRBV5-1	TRBJ1-2	TGCGCCAGCAGCGACCGGGACGGGTCTAACTATGGCTACACCTTC	CASSDRDGSNYGYTF
.	.	TRBV5-4	TRBJ2-2	TGTGCCAGCAGCTTGGCTTACACCGGGGAGCTGTTTTTT	CASSLAYTGELFF
.	.	TRBV5-1	TRBJ2-1	TGCGCCAGCAGCCCTACAGGCGGCAGCTCCTACAATGAGCAGTTCTTC	CASSPTGGSSYNEQFF
many	TRBD1	TRBV14	TRBJ1-2	TGTGCCAGCAGCCAGGACAGGGCAAACTATGGCTACACCTTC	CASSQDRANYGYTF
few	TRBD1	TRBV12-3/TRBV12-4	TRBJ2-7	TGTGCCAGCAGCTCCGGGACAGGGGGCTTGCGGGGAGAGCAGTACTTC	CASSSGTGGLRGEQYF
.	TRBD2	TRBV3-1	TRBJ2-1	TGTGCCAGCAGCCCCATCGGGGGGGGCTGGCATGAGCAGTTCTTC	CASSPIGGGWHEQFF
.	TRBD1	TRBV7-9	TRBJ1-1	TGTGCCAGCAGCCTGCAACAGGGGCTTGGACAGGCTTTCTTT	CASSLQQGLGQAFF
few	.	TRBV3-1	TRBJ2-4	TGTGCCAGCAGCCTCAAGTGGGGACAACTGTACTTC	CASSLKWGQLYF
.	.	TRBV10-3	TRBJ2-7	TGTGCCATCAGGTGGCAGGGCGGCGAGCAGTACTTC	CAIRWQGGEQYF
.	TRBD1	TRBV4-3	TRBJ1-5	TGCGCCAGCAGCCAAGGGACAGGAGACTATAGCAATCAGCCCCAGCATTTT	CASSQGTGDYSNQPQHF
.	TRBD1	TRBV12-3/TRBV12-4	TRBJ1-3	TGTGCCAGCAGTTTTTGGGACAGCTCTGGAAACACCATATATTTT	CASSFWDSSGNTIYF
.	.	TRBV9	TRBJ2-6	TGTGCCAGCAGCGTAGGTCACAGGGCTGGGGCCAACGTCCTGACTTTC	CASSVGHRAGANVLTF
few	.	TRBV6-5	TRBJ1-5	TGTGCCAGCAGTTACGGGGGGTCTCAGCCCCAGCATTTT	CASSYGGSQPQHF